These T cell receptor beta chains were read from a single sample in a study of T cell repertoires in cytomegalovirus infection. TCRdb re-analysed the reads in MiXCR, keeping a single row per CDR3 protein. This table has hundreds of thousands of distinct CDR3 sequences, about 30% appearing once. Antigen specificity for these receptors is unknown. The input for sequencing was cultured CD8+ T cells from PBMCs, taken from culture after CMV antigen stimulation. All receptors come from a human donor in good health (CMV status not recorded). Some clones in this sample may be carry-over from other donors' samples. CDR3s include the opening cysteine and the closing phenylalanine or tryptophan. Fields, in order: V gene, clone size, D gene, J gene, CDR3 DNA, CDR3 protein. The D gene is left open where the match is weak. Clone sizes are given selectively: once, few, many, or a class where the clone is expanded.

TRBV7-6,many,TRBD2,TRBJ2-1,TGTGCCAGCAGCTTATGGTCGCGAGGACTAGCGGGGGGGAAGTCGAATGAGCAGTTCTTC,CASSLWSRGLAGGKSNEQFF
TRBV12-3/TRBV12-4,-,-,TRBJ2-3,TGTGCCAGCAGTTCCCCGGACGAGGGCACAGATACGCAGTATTTT,CASSSPDEGTDTQYF
TRBV24-1,few,TRBD2,TRBJ2-3,TGTGCCACCAGTCATCCAAGTAGCGGGGGGGCCGGGGCAGATACGCAGTATTTT,CATSHPSSGGAGADTQYF
TRBV7-9,many,TRBD1,TRBJ2-2,TGTGCCAGCAGCCATACGGACAGGGTTTACGGGGAGCTGTTTTTT,CASSHTDRVYGELFF
TRBV14,-,-,TRBJ1-2,TGTGCCAGCAGCCGAAGATCGACAGCCTGTGGCTACACCTTC,CASSRRSTACGYTF
TRBV7-2,medium-sized,-,TRBJ1-2,TGTGCCAGCAGCTTAAACACGAACTATGGCTACACCTTC,CASSLNTNYGYTF
TRBV5-3,-,TRBD1,TRBJ2-3,TGTGCCAGCAGTGGGACAGGGATCACAGATACGCAGTATTTT,CASSGTGITDTQYF
TRBV29-1,-,-,TRBJ2-2,TGCAGCGTCGGCCCGAGTATTGGGGGGGCCAACACCGGGGAGCTGTTTTTT,CSVGPSIGGANTGELFF
TRBV7-2,-,-,TRBJ2-2,TGTGCCAGCACCTCTTACCCCTTAGGCAGCGGGACCGGGGAGCTGTTTTTT,CASTSYPLGSGTGELFF
TRBV7-6,few,TRBD1,TRBJ2-5,TGTGCCAGCAGCCACCGGACAGGGGAGACCCAGTACTTC,CASSHRTGETQYF
TRBV6-2/TRBV6-3,-,-,TRBJ2-1,TGTGCCAGCAGTTACCTGCAGGGGCCCCCGGCCAATGAGCAGTTCTTC,CASSYLQGPPANEQFF
TRBV6-5,-,TRBD2,TRBJ2-1,TGTGCCAGCAGTTACTTACTAGCGGGGGAAGGCTATGAGCAGTTCTTC,CASSYLLAGEGYEQFF
TRBV6-6,-,-,TRBJ2-7,TGTGCCAGCAGTTCCTCGGGACGAAACGAGCAGTACTTC,CASSSSGRNEQYF
TRBV27,-,TRBD1,TRBJ1-2,TGTGCCAGCAGTTTATCGGGACAGGGGAATGGCTACACCTTC,CASSLSGQGNGYTF
TRBV7-8,many,-,TRBJ1-6,TGTGCCAGCAGCTTAGCTCGGGCGGGTTACTCCTATAATTCACCCCTCCACTTT,CASSLARAGYSYNSPLHF
TRBV14,few,-,TRBJ1-1,TGTGCCAGCAGCCGATCCCACCGGGACTTCACTGAAGCTTTCTTT,CASSRSHRDFTEAFF